This T cell receptor (beta chain) came from a study of cytomegalovirus exposure and HLA in healthy donors. The primer mix had 60 Vbeta and 13 Jbeta primers. TCRdb's table, derived via immunoSEQ multiplex PCR, lists solely in-frame clones and lacks some. The sample lists around 63,000 clones, roughly 78% seen once, with over 9.5% in the top ten. The ends lost 5 bases at V and 9 bases at J; junction bases unmatched: 6. The CDR3 is 15 residues long. CDR1 and CDR2 from the germline V gene are SEHNR and FQNEAQ (reference sequence). Sequencing was carried out using PBMCs. This sequence was found in a middle-aged man in good health and CMV-seronegative. V and J are TRBV7-9 and TRBJ2-1; 14 bases are shared with TRBD2. The CDR3 protein is CASSPGTSGSGEQFF. Written as DNA, the CDR3 is TGTGCCAGCAGCCCAGGGACTAGCGGGAGCGGTGAGCAGTTCTTC.